Listed below are T cell receptor beta chains from one sample, sequenced in a study of human T cells and chemical hapten exposure. TCRdb ran MiXCR on the RACE reads and lists one entry per CDR3 protein. The sample has 110,000 to 150,000 distinct CDR3 sequences, approximately 10% seen once. This specimen consisted of whole blood, obtained in connection with sensitization to the hapten diphenylcyclopropenone (DPC). All receptors come from a woman aged 45-65 years with alopecia areata. Some clones in this sample may be carry-over from other donors' samples. CDR3s include the opening cysteine and the closing phenylalanine or tryptophan. The D gene is left open where the match is weak. Clone size is given for some rows only: seen once, a few or many times, or a class if the clone is expanded.

>15|TRBJ2-3|NA|TRBV6-1|NA
TGTGCCAGCAGTGAAGTCTGGGCCAGCACAGATACGCAGTATTTT
CASSEVWASTDTQYF
>14|TRBJ2-7|many|TRBV9|TRBD1
TGTGCCAGCAGCGCAGGGGGCGGTCCGAACGAGCAGTACTTC
CASSAGGGPNEQYF
>14|TRBJ1-2|few|TRBV2|NA
TGTGCCAGCAGTGAACGGGGCTCCCACTATGGCTACACCTTC
CASSERGSHYGYTF
>13|TRBJ2-3|NA|TRBV19|TRBD2
TGTGCCAGTAGTCTATTAGCGGGAGATACGCAGTATTTT
CASSLLAGDTQYF
>16|TRBJ2-3|few|TRBV20-1|NA
TGCAGTGCTATGAATAGGGGGGAGGGCCTGACAGATACGCAGTATTTT
CSAMNRGEGLTDTQYF
>11|TRBJ2-7|few|TRBV6-1|TRBD2
TGTGCCAGCGGGGGGGGACCGAGGCAGTACTTC
CASGGGPRQYF
>15|TRBJ2-7|NA|TRBV6-2/TRBV6-3|TRBD2
TGTGCCAGCAGTTACAGTGGCGGGAGGACCCACGAGCAGTACTTC
CASSYSGGRTHEQYF
>16|TRBJ2-6|NA|TRBV4-2|TRBD1
TGTGCCAGCAGCCAAGCCGGGACAGCTGGGGCCAACGTCCTGACTTTC
CASSQAGTAGANVLTF
>17|TRBJ2-1|few|TRBV7-9|TRBD2
TGTGCCAGCAGCTCAGGGCTAGCGGGTTCGGCCTACAATGGGCAGTTCTTC
CASSSGLAGSAYNGQFF
>15|TRBJ1-6|many|TRBV6-4|TRBD1
TGTGCCAGCAGTGACAGGACAGGGGGTGATTCACCCCTCCACTTT
CASSDRTGGDSPLHF
>17|TRBJ2-2|NA|TRBV19|TRBD1
TGTGCCAGTAGCCGAACAGGGGGCGCCTTGAACACCGGGGAGCTGTTTTTT
CASSRTGGALNTGELFF
>14|TRBJ2-7|few|TRBV27|NA
TGTGCCAGCAGCCCCTCCCGGGGGCCCTACGAGCAGTACTTC
CASSPSRGPYEQYF
>14|TRBJ1-2|NA|TRBV14|NA
TGTGCCAGCAGCCAGCATAGGCTTTCCCCTGGCTACACCTTC
CASSQHRLSPGYTF
>15|TRBJ2-1|few|TRBV9|TRBD2
TGTGCCAGCAGCGTAGTGCTAGCGGGAGGTACTGAGCAGTTCTTC
CASSVVLAGGTEQFF
>15|TRBJ2-3|many|TRBV4-1|NA
TGCGCCAGCAGCCAAGATTCAGGGAGGAAAGATACGCAGTATTTT
CASSQDSGRKDTQYF
>15|TRBJ2-2|few|TRBV10-3|NA
TGTGCCACTGGGCGGGACGGAGGGGACACCGGGGAGCTGTTTTTT
CATGRDGGDTGELFF
>15|TRBJ2-7|NA|TRBV6-5|TRBD2
TGTGCCAGCAGTCTCGGCGGGAGGCCTACCTACGAGCAGTACTTC
CASSLGGRPTYEQYF
>15|TRBJ1-5|NA|TRBV18|TRBD1
TGTGCCAGCTCACCCCAGGGGGCGAGCAATCAGCCCCAGCATTTT
CASSPQGASNQPQHF
>15|TRBJ1-2|few|TRBV27|NA
TGTGCCAGCAGTTCCCAGTCGACAGTCAACTATGGCTACACCTTC
CASSSQSTVNYGYTF
>15|TRBJ2-7|few|TRBV11-1|TRBD1
TGTGCCAGCAGTCGGACAGGGGGGCTTTCCTACGAGCAGTACTTC
CASSRTGGLSYEQYF
>16|TRBJ2-2|many|TRBV7-6|NA
TGTGCCAGCAGCTTAGCCACAGGGCACGGCCCCGGGGAGCTGTTTTTT
CASSLATGHGPGELFF
>14|TRBJ2-1|NA|TRBV30|TRBD2
TGTGCCTGGAGTCCCGGGACTAGGACAAATGAGCAGTTCTTC
CAWSPGTRTNEQFF
>18|TRBJ2-1|few|TRBV5-1|TRBD2
TGCGCCAGCAGCTTGGAGGGACTAGCGGTCTCATACGGGGGTGAGCAGTTCTTC
CASSLEGLAVSYGGEQFF
>14|TRBJ2-3|NA|TRBV4-1|NA
TGCGCCAGCAGGCGCGAGGGGTTCACAGATACGCAGTATTTT
CASRREGFTDTQYF
>14|TRBJ2-7|few|TRBV12-3/TRBV12-4|NA
TGTGCCAGCAGAAGGGAAGGGCCAGTGTACGAGCAGTACTTC
CASRREGPVYEQYF
>15|TRBJ2-7|few|TRBV9|NA
TGTGCCAGCAGCGTAGAAGCGGACGGTACGATGAAGCAGTACTTC
CASSVEADGTMKQYF
>14|TRBJ2-7|few|TRBV6-2/TRBV6-3|TRBD2
TGTGCCAGCAGTTACCTTAGCGGGATAGGCGAGCAGTACTTC
CASSYLSGIGEQYF
>14|TRBJ2-3|NA|TRBV12-3/TRBV12-4|NA
TGTGCCAGCAGCAGGGGGGATGGCACAGATACGCAGTATTTT
CASSRGDGTDTQYF
>15|TRBJ2-1|NA|TRBV18|NA
TGTGCCAGCTCACCATCACTATTCTCCTACAATGAGCAGTTCTTC
CASSPSLFSYNEQFF
>16|TRBJ2-1|many|TRBV4-3|TRBD2
TGCGCCAGCAGCCAACCCGGACTAGCGGGAGGGCATGAGCAGTTCTTC
CASSQPGLAGGHEQFF
>15|TRBJ2-4|many|TRBV29-1|NA
TGCAGCGTTTCTCGGCAGGGATGGGCCAAAAACATTCAGTACTTC
CSVSRQGWAKNIQYF
>15|TRBJ2-1|few|TRBV6-2/TRBV6-3|NA
TGTGCCAGCAGTTATTGGGGGAGAACGGGAAATGAGCAGTTCTTC
CASSYWGRTGNEQFF
>15|TRBJ1-2|few|TRBV19|TRBD1
TGTGCCAGTAGTACCCGGACAGGGTCCGTCTATGGCTACACCTTC
CASSTRTGSVYGYTF
>14|TRBJ1-5|NA|TRBV19|NA
TGTGCCAGTAGTATCAGGGTTAGCAATCAGCCCCAGCATTTT
CASSIRVSNQPQHF
>17|TRBJ2-1|few|TRBV5-5|TRBD1
TGTGCCAGCAGCTCTCTGCAACAGGGGGGATCCTACAATGAGCAGTTCTTC
CASSSLQQGGSYNEQFF
>14|TRBJ2-3|many|TRBV11-2|NA
TGTGCCAGCAGCGTCGGGACGACTACAGATACGCAGTATTTT
CASSVGTTTDTQYF
>14|TRBJ2-2|few|TRBV5-1|NA
TGCGCCAGCAGCTTGGTGGTGAACACCGGGGAGCTGTTTTTT
CASSLVVNTGELFF
>15|TRBJ2-6|many|TRBV25-1|NA
TGTGCCAGCAGTGAAGCAGGCTCTGGGGCCAACGTCCTGACTTTC
CASSEAGSGANVLTF
>14|TRBJ2-1|NA|TRBV6-5|TRBD2
TGTGCCAGCAAATGGGGGAGGGAAGGAGGAGAGCAGTTCTTC
CASKWGREGGEQFF
>14|TRBJ1-2|many|TRBV19|NA
TGTGCCAGTAGTATCAGGGGACCAAACTATGGCTACACCTTC
CASSIRGPNYGYTF
>15|TRBJ2-1|NA|TRBV11-2|TRBD2
TGTGCCAGCAGCTTATCGGCGGGAGTCTACAATGAGCAGTTCTTC
CASSLSAGVYNEQFF
>16|TRBJ2-1|NA|TRBV24-1|TRBD2
TGTGCCACCAGTGAGACTAGCGGGAGGGTTGTTGATGAGCAGTTCTTC
CATSETSGRVVDEQFF